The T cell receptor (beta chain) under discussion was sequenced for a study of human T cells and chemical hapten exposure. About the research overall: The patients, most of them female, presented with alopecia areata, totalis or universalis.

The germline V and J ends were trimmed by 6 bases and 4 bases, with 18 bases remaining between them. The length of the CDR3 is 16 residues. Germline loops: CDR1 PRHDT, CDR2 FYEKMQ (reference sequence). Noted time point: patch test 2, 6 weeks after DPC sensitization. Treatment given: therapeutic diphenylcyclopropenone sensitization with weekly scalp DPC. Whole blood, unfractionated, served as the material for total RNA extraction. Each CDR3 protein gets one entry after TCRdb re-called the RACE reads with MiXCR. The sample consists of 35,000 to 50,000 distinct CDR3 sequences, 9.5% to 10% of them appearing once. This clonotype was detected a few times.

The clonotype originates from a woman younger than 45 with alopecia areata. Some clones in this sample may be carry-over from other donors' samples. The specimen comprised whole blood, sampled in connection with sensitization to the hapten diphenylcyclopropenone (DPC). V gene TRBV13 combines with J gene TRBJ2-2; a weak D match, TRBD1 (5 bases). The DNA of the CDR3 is TGTGCCAGCAGACCTATCCAGGGCATCGGCACCGGGGAGCTGTTTTTT. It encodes CASRPIQGIGTGELFF.